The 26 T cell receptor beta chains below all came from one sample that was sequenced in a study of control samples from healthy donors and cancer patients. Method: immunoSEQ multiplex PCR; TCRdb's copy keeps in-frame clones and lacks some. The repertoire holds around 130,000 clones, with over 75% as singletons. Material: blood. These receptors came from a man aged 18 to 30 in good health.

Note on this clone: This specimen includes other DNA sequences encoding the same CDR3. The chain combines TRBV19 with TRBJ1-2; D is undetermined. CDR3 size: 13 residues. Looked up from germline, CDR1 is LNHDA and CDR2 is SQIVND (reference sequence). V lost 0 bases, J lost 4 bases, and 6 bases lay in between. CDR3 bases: TGTGCCAGTAGTATAGATGGATCCTATGGCTACACCTTC. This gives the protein CASSIDGSYGYTF.

In nucleotides, the CDR3 is TGTGCCAGCAGTTTAACGACAGGAGGCACAGATACGCAGTATTTT. It translates to CASSLTTGGTDTQYF. This sequence joins TRBV28 and TRBJ2-3; D might be TRBD1 (6 bases). From germline, CDR1 is MDHEN and CDR2 SYDVKM. The CDR3 contains 15 residues. V was cut by 2 bases and J by 1 base, with 10 bases left in between.

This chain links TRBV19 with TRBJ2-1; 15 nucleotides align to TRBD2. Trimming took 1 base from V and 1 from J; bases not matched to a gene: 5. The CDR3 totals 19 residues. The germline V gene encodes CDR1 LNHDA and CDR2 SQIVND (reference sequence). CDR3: CASSIGPGLAGGSYNEQFF. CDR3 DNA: TGTGCCAGTAGTATAGGCCCGGGACTAGCGGGGGGTTCCTACAATGAGCAGTTCTTC.

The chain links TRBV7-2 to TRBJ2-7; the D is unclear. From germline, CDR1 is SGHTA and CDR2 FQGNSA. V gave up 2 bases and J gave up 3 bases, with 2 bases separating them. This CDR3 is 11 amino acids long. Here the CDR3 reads CASSLSYEQYF. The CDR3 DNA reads TGTGCCAGCAGCTTAAGCTACGAGCAGTACTTC.

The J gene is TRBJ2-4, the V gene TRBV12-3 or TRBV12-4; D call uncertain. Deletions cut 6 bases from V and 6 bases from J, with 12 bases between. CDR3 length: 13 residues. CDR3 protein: CASRPTPGNIQYF. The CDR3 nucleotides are TGTGCCAGCAGACCGACCCCCGGAAACATTCAGTACTTC.

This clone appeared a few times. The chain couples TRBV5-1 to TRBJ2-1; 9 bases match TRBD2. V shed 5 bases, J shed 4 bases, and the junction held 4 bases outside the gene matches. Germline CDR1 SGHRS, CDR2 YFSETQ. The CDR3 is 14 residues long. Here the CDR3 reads CASSASGGYNEQFF. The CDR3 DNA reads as TGCGCCAGCAGTGCCAGCGGGGGGTACAATGAGCAGTTCTTC. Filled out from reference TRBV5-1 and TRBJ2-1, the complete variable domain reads KAGVTQTPRYLIKTRGQQVTLSCSPISGHRSVSWYQQTPGQGLQFLFEYFSETQRNKGNFPGRFSGRQFSNSRSEMNVSTLELGDSALYLCASSASGGYNEQFFGPGTRLTVL.

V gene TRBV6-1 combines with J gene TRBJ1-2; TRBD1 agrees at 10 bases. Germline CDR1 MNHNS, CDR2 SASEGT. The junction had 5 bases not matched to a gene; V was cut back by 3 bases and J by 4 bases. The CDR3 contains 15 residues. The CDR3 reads CASSDGGQGVYGYTF. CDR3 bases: TGTGCCAGCAGTGATGGAGGACAGGGGGTCTATGGCTACACCTTC.

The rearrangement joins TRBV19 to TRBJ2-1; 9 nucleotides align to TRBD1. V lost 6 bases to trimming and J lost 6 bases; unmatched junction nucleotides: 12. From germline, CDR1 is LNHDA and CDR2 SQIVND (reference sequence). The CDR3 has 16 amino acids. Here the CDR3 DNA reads TGTGCCAGTAGGGCAATACCGGGACAGGGCCCCAATGAGCAGTTCTTC. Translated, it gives CASRAIPGQGPNEQFF.

CDR3 residues: CASSPLLPGQGIGNEQFF. CDR3 DNA sequence: TGCGCCAGCAGCCCTCTACTCCCGGGGCAGGGGATTGGAAATGAGCAGTTCTTC. V gene TRBV4-1 combines with J gene TRBJ2-1, with D maybe TRBD1 (6 bases). Germline values: CDR1 MGHRA, CDR2 YSYEKL. Between the trimmed V and J ends, which lost 4 bases and 7 bases, there was a span of 26 bases. This CDR3 spans 18 amino acids.

The CDR3 is CASSNRDRGYQETQYF. The DNA of the CDR3 is TGTGCCAGCAGCAACCGGGACAGGGGATACCAAGAGACCCAGTACTTC. The V call is TRBV7-6, the J call TRBJ2-5; 10 positions agree with TRBD1. Germline-derived CDR1 and CDR2 are SGHVS and FNYEAQ. Trimming removed 5 bases from V and 0 bases from J; junction bases left unmatched: 6. This CDR3 spans 16 amino acids.

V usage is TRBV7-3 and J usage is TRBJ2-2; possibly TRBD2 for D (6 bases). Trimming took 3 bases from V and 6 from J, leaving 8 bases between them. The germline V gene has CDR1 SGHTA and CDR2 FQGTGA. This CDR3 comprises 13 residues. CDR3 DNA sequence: TGTGCCAGCAGCTTCGGGGGATCCGGGGAGCTGTTTTTT. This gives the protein CASSFGGSGELFF. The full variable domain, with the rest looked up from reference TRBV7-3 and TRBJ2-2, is GAGVSQTPSNKVTEKGKYVELRCDPISGHTALYWYRQSLGQGPEFLIYFQGTGAADDSGLPNDRFFAVRPEGSVSTLKIQRTERGDSAVYLCASSFGGSGELFFGEGSRLTVL.

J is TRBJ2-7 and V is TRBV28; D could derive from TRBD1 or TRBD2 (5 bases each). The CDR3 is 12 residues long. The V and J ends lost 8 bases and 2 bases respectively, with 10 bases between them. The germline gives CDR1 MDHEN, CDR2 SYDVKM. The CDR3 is CASAGAPYEQYF. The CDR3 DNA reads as TGTGCCAGCGCCGGGGCCCCCTACGAGCAGTACTTC.

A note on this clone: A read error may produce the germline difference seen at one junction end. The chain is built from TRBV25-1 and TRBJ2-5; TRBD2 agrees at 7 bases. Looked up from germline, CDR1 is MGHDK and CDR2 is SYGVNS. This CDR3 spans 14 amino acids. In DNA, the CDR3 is TGTGCCAGTAGTGGTGGGGGACTAAAAGAGACCCAGTACTTC. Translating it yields CASSGGGLKETQYF. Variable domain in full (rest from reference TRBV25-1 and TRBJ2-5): EADIYQTPRYLVIGTGKKITLECSQTMGHDKMYWYQQDPGMELHLIHYSYGVNSTEKGDLSSESTVSRIRTEHFPLTLESARPSHTSQYLCASSGGGLKETQYFGPGTRLLVL.

The CDR3 spells CASSYGGLGREKLFF. CDR3 in DNA: TGTGCCAGCAGTTACGGGGGATTGGGGCGTGAAAAACTGTTTTTT. The chain couples TRBV6-6 to TRBJ1-4; tentatively, D is TRBD1 (5 bases). Trimming pared 2 bases from V and 7 bases from J, leaving 14 bases between. Germline V CDR1 and CDR2: MNHNY, SVGAGI (reference sequence). The CDR3 is made up of 15 amino acids.

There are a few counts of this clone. CDR3: CASKGKGTGVSYEQYV. The CDR3 DNA sequence: TGTGCCAGCAAGGGGAAGGGGACAGGGGTTTCCTACGAGCAGTACGTC. This sequence joins TRBV27 and TRBJ2-7; 10 nucleotides line up with TRBD1. The CDR3 extends over 16 amino acids. The germline gives CDR1 MNHEY, CDR2 SMNVEV (reference sequence). Germline trimming cut 7 bases from V and 1 base from J; bases unmatched to any gene: 10.

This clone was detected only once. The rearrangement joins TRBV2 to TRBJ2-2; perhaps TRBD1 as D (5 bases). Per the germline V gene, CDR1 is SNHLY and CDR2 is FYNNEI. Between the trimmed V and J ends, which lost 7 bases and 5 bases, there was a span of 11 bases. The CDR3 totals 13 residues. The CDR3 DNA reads TGTGCCAGCAACAGGTTAATGACCGGGGAGCTGTTTTTT. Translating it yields CASNRLMTGELFF.

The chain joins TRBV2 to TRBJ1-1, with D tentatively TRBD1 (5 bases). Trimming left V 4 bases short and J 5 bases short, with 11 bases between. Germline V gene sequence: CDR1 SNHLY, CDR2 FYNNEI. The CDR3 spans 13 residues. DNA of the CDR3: TGTGCCAGCAGTGGGCCGGGGGGGACTGAAGCTTTCTTT. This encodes CASSGPGGTEAFF. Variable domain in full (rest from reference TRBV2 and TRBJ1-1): EPEVTQTPSHQVTQMGQEVILRCVPISNHLYFYWYRQILGQKVEFLVSFYNNEISEKSEIFDDQFSVERPDGSNFTLKIRSTKLEDSAMYFCASSGPGGTEAFFGQGTRLTVV.

This CDR3 reads CASSVLGTGVYGYTF. CDR3 sequence (DNA): TGTGCCAGCAGCGTTCTCGGGACAGGGGTCTATGGCTACACCTTC. The V gene is TRBV9, the J gene TRBJ1-2; 10 bases align to TRBD1. The CDR3 is 15 amino acids. V was pared by 2 bases and J by 4 bases, with 5 bases of the junction left unmatched. The V gene's germline CDR1 is SGDLS and CDR2 YYNGEE.

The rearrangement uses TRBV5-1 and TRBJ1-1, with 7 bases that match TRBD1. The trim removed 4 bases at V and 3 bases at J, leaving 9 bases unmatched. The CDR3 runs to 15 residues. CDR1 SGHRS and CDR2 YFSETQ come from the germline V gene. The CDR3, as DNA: TGCGCCAGCAGCCCGTGGACAGGTGGAGACACTGAAGCTTTCTTT. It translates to CASSPWTGGDTEAFF. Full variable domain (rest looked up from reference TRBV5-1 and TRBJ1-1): KAGVTQTPRYLIKTRGQQVTLSCSPISGHRSVSWYQQTPGQGLQFLFEYFSETQRNKGNFPGRFSGRQFSNSRSEMNVSTLELGDSALYLCASSPWTGGDTEAFFGQGTRLTVV.

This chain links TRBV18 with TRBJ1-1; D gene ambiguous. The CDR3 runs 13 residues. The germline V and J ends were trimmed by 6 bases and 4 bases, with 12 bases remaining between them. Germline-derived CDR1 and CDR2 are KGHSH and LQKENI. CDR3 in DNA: TGTGCCAGCTCCCTAATTTGGAGCACTGAAGCTTTCTTT. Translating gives CASSLIWSTEAFF.

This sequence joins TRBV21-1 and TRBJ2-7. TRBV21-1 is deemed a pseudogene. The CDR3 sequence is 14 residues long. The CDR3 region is CATPEGQRTYEQYV. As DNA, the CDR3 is TGTGCCACCCCGGAGGGACAACGTACCTACGAGCAGTACGTC.

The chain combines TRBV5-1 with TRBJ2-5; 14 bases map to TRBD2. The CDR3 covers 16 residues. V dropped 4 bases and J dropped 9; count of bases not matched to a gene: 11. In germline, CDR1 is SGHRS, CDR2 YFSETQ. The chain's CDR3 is CASSRGLAGAQGSQYF. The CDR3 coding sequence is TGCGCCAGCAGCAGGGGACTAGCGGGGGCACAGGGGTCCCAGTACTTC. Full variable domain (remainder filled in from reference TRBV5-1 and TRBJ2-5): KAGVTQTPRYLIKTRGQQVTLSCSPISGHRSVSWYQQTPGQGLQFLFEYFSETQRNKGNFPGRFSGRQFSNSRSEMNVSTLELGDSALYLCASSRGLAGAQGSQYFGPGTRLLVL.

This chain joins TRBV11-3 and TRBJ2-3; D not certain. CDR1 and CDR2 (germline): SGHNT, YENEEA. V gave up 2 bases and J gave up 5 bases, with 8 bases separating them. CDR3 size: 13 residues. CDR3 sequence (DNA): TGTGCCAGCAGCTTAAATAACGTAGATACGCAGTATTTT. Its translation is CASSLNNVDTQYF.

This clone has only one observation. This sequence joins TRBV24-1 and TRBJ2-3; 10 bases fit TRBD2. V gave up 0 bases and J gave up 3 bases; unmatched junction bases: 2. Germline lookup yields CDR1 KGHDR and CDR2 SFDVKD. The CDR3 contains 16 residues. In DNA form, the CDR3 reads TGTGCCACCAGTGATTTGACTAGCGGGAATACAGATACGCAGTATTTT. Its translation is CATSDLTSGNTDTQYF.

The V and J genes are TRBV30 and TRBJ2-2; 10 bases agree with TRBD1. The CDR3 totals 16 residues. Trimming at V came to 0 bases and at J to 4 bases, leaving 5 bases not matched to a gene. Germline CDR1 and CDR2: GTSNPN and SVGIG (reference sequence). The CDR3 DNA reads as TGTGCCTGGAGTGTAGGAAGGACAGGGGGCACCGGGGAGCTGTTTTTT. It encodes CAWSVGRTGGTGELFF.

Written as DNA, the CDR3 is TGTGCCACCAGTGATCCGTCCAGCGGCACCGGGGAGCTGTTTTTT. Translated, it gives CATSDPSSGTGELFF. The chain joins TRBV24-1 to TRBJ2-2; D may be TRBD2 (5 bases). Per germline, CDR1 KGHDR and CDR2 SFDVKD. This CDR3 spans 15 amino acids. Deletions cut 3 bases from V and 4 bases from J, with 11 bases between.